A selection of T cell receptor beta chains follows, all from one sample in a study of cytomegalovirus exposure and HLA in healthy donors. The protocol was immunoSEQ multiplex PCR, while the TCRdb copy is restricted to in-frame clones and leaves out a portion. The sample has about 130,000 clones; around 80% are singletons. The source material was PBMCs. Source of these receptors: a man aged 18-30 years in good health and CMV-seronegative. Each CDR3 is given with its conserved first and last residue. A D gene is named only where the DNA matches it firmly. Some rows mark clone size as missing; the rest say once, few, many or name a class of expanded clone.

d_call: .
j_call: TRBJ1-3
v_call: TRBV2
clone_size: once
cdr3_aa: CASVNRETGNTIYF
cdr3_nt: TGTGCCAGCGTTAACAGGGAGACTGGAAACACCATATATTTT

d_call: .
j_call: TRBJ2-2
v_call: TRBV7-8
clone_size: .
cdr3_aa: CASSFNFLIQTGELFF
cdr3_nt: TGTGCCAGCAGCTTCAATTTTTTGATTCAGACCGGGGAGCTGTTTTTT

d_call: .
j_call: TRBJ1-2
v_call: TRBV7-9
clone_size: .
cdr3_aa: CASSLSRTSNYGYTF
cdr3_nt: TGTGCCAGCAGCCTCAGTCGAACCTCAAACTATGGCTACACCTTC

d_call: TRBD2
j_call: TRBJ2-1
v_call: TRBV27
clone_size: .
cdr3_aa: CASSLSSGHYNEQFF
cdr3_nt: TGTGCCAGCAGTTTGAGTAGCGGGCATTACAATGAGCAGTTCTTC

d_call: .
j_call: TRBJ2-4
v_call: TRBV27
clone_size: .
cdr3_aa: CASSPSRQGKENIQYF
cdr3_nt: TGTGCCAGCAGTCCCAGTCGGCAGGGGAAGGAGAACATTCAGTACTTC

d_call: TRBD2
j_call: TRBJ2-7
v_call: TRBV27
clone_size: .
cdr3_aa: CASSHLAGGQEQYF
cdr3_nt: TGTGCCAGCAGTCACCTAGCGGGAGGGCAGGAGCAGTACTTC

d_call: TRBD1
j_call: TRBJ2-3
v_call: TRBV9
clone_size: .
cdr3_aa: CASSLRTGRDTQYF
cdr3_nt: TGTGCCAGCAGCTTACGGACAGGGAGAGATACGCAGTATTTT

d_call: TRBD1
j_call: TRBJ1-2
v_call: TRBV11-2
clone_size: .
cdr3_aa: CASSSDRAAHGHTF
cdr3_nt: TGTGCCAGCAGCTCGGACAGGGCGGCTCATGGCCACACCTTC

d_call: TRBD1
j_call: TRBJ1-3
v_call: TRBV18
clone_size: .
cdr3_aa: CASSPLATGGEGNTIYF
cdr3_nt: TGTGCCAGCTCACCACTAGCGACAGGGGGAGAAGGAAACACCATATATTTT

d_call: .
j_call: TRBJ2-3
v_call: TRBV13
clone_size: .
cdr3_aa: CASSALASLGGTDTQYF
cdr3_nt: TGTGCCAGCAGCGCCCTAGCGAGCTTGGGGGGCACAGATACGCAGTATTTT

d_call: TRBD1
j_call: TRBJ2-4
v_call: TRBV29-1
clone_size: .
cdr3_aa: CSARIDREKNIQYF
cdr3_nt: TGCAGCGCTAGAATTGACAGGGAGAAAAACATTCAGTACTTC

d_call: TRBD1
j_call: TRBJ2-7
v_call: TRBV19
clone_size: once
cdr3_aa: CASGQGSTYEQYF
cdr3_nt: TGTGCCAGTGGACAGGGGTCGACCTACGAGCAGTACTTC

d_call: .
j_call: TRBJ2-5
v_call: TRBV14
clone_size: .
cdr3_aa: CASSQGGTSGETQYF
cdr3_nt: TGCGCCAGCAGCCAAGGCGGTACCTCCGGAGAGACCCAGTACTTC

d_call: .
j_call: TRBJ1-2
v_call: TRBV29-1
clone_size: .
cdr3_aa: CSVEFGQESGYTF
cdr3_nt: TGCAGCGTTGAATTTGGGCAGGAAAGTGGCTACACCTTC

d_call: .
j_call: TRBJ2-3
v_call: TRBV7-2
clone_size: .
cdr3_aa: CASSLVPLPSDTQYF
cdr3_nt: TGTGCCAGCAGCTTAGTCCCCCTTCCTAGTGATACGCAGTATTTT

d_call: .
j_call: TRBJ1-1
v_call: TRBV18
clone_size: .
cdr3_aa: CASSPTSPGAVDTEAFF
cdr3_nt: TGTGCCAGCTCACCAACCTCCCCAGGGGCGGTGGACACTGAAGCTTTCTTT

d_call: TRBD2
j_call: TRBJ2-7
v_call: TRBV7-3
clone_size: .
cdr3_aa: CASSLTGGGESYEQYF
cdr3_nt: TGTGCCAGCAGCTTAACGGGTGGGGGGGAATCCTACGAGCAGTACTTC

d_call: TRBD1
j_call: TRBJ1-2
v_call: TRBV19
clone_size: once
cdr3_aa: CASSPDRVPLLYGYTF
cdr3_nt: TGTGCCAGTAGTCCGGACAGGGTTCCCCTCCTCTATGGCTACACCTTC

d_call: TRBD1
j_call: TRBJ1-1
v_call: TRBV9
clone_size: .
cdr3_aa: CASSVTGGTEAFF
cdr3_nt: TGTGCCAGCAGCGTCACAGGGGGCACTGAAGCTTTCTTT

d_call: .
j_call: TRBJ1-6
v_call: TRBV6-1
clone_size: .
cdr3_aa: CASSEGRNYNSPLHF
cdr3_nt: TGTGCCAGCAGTGAGGGGAGGAACTATAATTCACCCCTCCACTTT

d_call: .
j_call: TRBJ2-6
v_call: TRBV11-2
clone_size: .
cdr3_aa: CASWGLRRSGANVLTF
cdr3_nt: TGTGCCAGCTGGGGCCTACGTCGCTCTGGGGCCAACGTCCTGACTTTC

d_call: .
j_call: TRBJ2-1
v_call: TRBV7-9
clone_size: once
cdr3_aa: CASSKATVDEQFF
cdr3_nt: TGTGCCAGCAGTAAAGCAACGGTCGATGAGCAGTTCTTC

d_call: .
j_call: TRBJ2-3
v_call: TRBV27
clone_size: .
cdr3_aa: CASSETRADTQYF
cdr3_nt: TGTGCCAGCAGTGAGACTCGCGCAGATACGCAGTATTTT

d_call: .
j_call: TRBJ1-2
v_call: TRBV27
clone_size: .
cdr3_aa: CASSLGTRNYGYTF
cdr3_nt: TGTGCCAGCAGTTTGGGGACAAGAAACTATGGCTACACCTTC

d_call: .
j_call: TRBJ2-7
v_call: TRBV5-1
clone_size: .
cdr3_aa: CASSLEEAKRLGEQYF
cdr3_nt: TGCGCCAGCAGCTTGGAAGAGGCCAAACGCCTGGGCGAGCAGTACTTC

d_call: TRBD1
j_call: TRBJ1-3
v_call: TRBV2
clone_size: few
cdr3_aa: CASSVDRGDTIYF
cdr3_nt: TGTGCCAGCAGTGTGGACAGGGGGGACACCATATATTTT

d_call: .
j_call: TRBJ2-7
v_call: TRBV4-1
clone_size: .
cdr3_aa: CASSQGTASSYEQYF
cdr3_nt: TGCGCCAGCAGCCAAGGGACAGCCAGCTCCTACGAGCAGTACTTC

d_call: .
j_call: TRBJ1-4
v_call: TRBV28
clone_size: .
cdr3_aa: CASSLIQGSANEKLFF
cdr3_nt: TGTGCCAGCAGTTTGATCCAGGGGTCGGCTAATGAAAAACTGTTTTTT

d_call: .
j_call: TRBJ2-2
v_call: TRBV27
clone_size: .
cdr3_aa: CASSPLSIGTGELFF
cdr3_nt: TGTGCCAGCAGTCCCCTTTCGATCGGCACCGGGGAGCTGTTTTTT

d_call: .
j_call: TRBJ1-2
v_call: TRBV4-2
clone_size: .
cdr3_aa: CASSPDRLYGYTF
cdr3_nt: TGTGCCAGCAGCCCGGACAGACTCTATGGCTACACCTTC

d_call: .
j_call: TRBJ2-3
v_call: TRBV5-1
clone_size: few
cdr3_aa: CASSKVTAITDTQYF
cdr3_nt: TGCGCCAGCAGCAAAGTGACAGCAATAACAGATACGCAGTATTTT

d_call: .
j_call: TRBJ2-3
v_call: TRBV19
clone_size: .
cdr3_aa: CASSRDSGATDTQYF
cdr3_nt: TGTGCCAGTAGCCGCGACTCCGGCGCGACAGATACGCAGTATTTT

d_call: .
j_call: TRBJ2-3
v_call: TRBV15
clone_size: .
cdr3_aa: CATSTPFADTQYF
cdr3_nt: TGTGCCACCAGCACCCCGTTTGCAGATACGCAGTATTTT

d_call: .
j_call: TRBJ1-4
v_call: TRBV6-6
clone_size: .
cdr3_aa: CASSSPHREKLFF
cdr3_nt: TGTGCCAGCAGTTCCCCTCATCGGGAAAAACTGTTTTTT

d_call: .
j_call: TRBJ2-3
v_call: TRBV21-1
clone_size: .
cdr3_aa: CASQYSIETQYF
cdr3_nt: TGTGCCAGCCAGTATTCGATTGAAACGCAGTATTTT

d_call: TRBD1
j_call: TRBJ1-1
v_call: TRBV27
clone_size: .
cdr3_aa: CASSDGTGGGTEAFF
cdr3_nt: TGTGCCAGCAGTGACGGGACAGGGGGAGGGACTGAAGCTTTCTTT

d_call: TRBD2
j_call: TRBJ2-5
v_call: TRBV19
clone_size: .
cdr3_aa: CASSNRIEAGRGETQYF
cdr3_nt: TGTGCCAGTAGTAATCGGATTGAAGCGGGACGGGGAGAGACCCAGTACTTC

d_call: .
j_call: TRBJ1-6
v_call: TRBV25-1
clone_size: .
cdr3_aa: CATDPGHKNSPLHF
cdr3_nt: TGTGCCACCGATCCGGGACATAAAAATTCACCCCTCCACTTT

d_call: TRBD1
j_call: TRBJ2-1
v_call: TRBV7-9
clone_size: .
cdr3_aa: CASSSRDSRHEQFF
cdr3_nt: TGTGCCAGCAGCAGCCGGGACAGTAGGCATGAGCAGTTCTTC

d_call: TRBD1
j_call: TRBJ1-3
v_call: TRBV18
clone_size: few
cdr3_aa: CASSPSTGRTTIYF
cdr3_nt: TGTGCCAGCTCACCTTCGACAGGGAGGACCACCATATATTTT

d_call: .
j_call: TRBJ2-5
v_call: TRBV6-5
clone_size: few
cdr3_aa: CASRGAETQYF
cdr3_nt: TGTGCCAGCAGAGGAGCGGAGACCCAGTACTTC

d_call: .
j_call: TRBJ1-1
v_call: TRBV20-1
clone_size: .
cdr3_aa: CSASRDTEAFF
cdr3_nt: TGCAGTGCTAGCCGGGACACTGAAGCTTTCTTT

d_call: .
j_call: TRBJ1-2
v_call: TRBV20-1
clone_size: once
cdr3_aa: CSAGGDGYTF
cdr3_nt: TGCAGTGCCGGGGGGGATGGCTACACCTTC

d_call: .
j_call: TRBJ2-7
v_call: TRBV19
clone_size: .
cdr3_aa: CASSIGLEQYF
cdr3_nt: TGTGCCAGTAGTATTGGGCTTGAGCAGTACTTC

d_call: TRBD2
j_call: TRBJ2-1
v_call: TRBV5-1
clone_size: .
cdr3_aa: CASSSLAGSSYNEQFF
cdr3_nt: TGCGCCAGCAGCTCTTTAGCGGGTAGCTCCTACAATGAGCAGTTCTTC

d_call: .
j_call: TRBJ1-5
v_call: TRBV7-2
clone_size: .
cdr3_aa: CASSLGGGSNQPQHF
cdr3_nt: TGTGCCAGCAGCTTAGGCGGGGGGAGCAATCAGCCCCAGCATTTT

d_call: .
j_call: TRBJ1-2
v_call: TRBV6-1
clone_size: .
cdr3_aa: CASSGHPANYGYTF
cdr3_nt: TGTGCCAGCAGTGGACACCCTGCTAACTATGGCTACACCTTC

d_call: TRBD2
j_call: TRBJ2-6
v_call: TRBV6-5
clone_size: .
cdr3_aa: CASTGTSSRANVLTF
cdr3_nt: TGTGCCAGCACCGGGACTAGCTCTAGGGCCAACGTCCTGACTTTC

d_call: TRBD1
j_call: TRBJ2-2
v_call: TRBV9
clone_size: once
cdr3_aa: CASSVGAGGFGELFF
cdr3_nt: TGTGCCAGCAGCGTAGGGGCAGGGGGCTTCGGGGAGCTGTTTTTT

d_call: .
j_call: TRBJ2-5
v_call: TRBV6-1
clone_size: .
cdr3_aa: CASRASKETQYF
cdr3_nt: TGTGCCAGCAGAGCCTCTAAAGAGACCCAGTACTTC

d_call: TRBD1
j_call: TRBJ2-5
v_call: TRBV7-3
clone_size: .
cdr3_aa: CASSQGVGETQYF
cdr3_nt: TGTGCCAGCAGCCAGGGGGTTGGAGAGACCCAGTACTTC

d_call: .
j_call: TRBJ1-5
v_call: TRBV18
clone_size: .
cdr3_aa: CASSPQTGMGRVNQPQHF
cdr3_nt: TGTGCCAGCTCACCACAGACAGGTATGGGACGGGTGAATCAGCCCCAGCATTTT

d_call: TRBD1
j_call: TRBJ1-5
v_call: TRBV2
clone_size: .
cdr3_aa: CASSRTGDFGNQPQHF
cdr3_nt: TGTGCCAGCAGTCGGACAGGGGATTTCGGTAATCAGCCCCAGCATTTT